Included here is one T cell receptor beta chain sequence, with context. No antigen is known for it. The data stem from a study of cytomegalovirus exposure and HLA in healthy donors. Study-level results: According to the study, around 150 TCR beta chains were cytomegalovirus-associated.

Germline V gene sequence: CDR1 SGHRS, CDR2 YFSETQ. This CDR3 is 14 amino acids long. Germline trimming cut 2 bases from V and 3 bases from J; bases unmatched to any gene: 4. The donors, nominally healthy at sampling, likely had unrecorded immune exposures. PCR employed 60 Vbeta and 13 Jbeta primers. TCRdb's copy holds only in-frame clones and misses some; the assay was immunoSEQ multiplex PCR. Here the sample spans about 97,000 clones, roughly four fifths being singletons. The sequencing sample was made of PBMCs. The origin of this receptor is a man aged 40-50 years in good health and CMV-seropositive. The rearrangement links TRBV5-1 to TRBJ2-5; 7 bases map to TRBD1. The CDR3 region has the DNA TGCGCCAGCAGCTTCGGGACAGAAGAAGAGACCCAGTACTTC. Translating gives CASSFGTEEETQYF.